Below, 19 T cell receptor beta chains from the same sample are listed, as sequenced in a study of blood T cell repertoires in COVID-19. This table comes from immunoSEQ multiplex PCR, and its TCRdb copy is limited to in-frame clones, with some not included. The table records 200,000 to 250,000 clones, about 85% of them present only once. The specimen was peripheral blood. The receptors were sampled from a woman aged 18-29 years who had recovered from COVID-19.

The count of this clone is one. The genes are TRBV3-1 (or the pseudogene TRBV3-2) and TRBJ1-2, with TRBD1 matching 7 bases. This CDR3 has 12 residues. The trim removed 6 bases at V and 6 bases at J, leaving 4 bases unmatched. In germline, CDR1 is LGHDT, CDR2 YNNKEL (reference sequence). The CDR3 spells CASRRGPDGYTF. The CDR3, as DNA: TGTGCCAGCAGAAGGGGGCCCGATGGCTACACCTTC.

The CDR3 sequence is CASSLRADTQYF. The CDR3 nucleotides are TGTGCCAGCAGTTTACGGGCAGATACGCAGTATTTT. The chain combines TRBV12-3 or TRBV12-4 with TRBJ2-3; D ambiguous. V was pared by 2 bases and J by 4 bases, with 4 bases between. This CDR3 is built from 12 residues.

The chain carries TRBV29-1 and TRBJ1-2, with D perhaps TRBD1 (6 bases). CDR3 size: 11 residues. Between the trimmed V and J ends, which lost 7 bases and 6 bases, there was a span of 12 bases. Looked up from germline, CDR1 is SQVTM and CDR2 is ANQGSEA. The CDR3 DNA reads TGCAGCGCCGACAGACAGGATGGCTACACCTTC. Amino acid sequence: CSADRQDGYTF.

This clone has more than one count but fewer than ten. This CDR3 is CASSGNSYEQYF. In nucleotides, the CDR3 is TGTGCCAGCAGCGGCAACTCCTACGAGCAGTACTTC. This chain connects TRBV5-4 to TRBJ2-7; D call uncertain. The germline V gene has CDR1 SGHNT and CDR2 YYREEE (reference sequence). The CDR3 is made up of 12 amino acids. Trimming pared 4 bases from V and 0 bases from J, leaving 5 bases between.

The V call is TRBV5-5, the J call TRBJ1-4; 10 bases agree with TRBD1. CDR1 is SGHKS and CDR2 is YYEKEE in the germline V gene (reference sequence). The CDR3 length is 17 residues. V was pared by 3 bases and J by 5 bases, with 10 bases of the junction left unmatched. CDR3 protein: CASSWDRGGKGNEKLFF. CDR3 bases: TGTGCCAGCAGCTGGGACAGGGGTGGCAAGGGAAATGAAAAACTGTTTTTT.

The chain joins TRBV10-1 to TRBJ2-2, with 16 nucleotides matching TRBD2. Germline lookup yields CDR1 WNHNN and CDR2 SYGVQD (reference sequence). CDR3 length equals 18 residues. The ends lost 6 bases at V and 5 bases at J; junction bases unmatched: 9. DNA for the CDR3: TGCGCCAGCAGCCCAGGGACTAGCGGGAGGGCGGGGACCGGGGAGCTGTTTTTT. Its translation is CASSPGTSGRAGTGELFF.

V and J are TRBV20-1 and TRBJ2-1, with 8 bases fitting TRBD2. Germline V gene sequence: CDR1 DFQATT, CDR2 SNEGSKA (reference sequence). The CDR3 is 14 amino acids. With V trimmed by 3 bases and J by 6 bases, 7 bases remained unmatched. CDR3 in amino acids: CSASKRERGNEQFF. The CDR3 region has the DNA TGCAGTGCTAGTAAGCGGGAGCGGGGCAATGAGCAGTTCTTC.

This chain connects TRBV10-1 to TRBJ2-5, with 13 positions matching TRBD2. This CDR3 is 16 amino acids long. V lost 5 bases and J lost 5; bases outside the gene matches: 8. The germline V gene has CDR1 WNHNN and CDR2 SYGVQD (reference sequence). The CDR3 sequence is CASSTGTSGMAETQYF. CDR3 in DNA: TGCGCCAGCAGTACCGGGACTAGCGGGATGGCGGAGACCCAGTACTTC.

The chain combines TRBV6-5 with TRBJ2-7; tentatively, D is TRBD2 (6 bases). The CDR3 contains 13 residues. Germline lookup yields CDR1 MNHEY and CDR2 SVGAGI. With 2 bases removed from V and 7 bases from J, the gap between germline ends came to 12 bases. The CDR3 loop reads CASSYNAGWEQYF. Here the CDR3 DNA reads TGTGCCAGCAGTTACAATGCGGGGTGGGAGCAGTACTTC.

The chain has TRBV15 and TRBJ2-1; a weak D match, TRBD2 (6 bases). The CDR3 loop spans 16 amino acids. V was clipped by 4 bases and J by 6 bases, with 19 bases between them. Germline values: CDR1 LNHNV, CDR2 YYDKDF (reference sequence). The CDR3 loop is CATSTRRSGRFNEQFF. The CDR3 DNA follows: TGTGCCACCAGCACAAGACGGAGTGGGAGGTTCAATGAGCAGTTCTTC.

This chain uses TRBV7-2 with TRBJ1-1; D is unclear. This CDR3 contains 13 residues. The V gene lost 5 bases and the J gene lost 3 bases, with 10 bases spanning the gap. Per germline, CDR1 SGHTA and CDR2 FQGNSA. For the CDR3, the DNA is TGTGCCAGCAGCCTAGTCGGTTACACTGAAGCTTTCTTT. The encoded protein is CASSLVGYTEAFF.

Here the CDR3 reads CASSSGQGIPYEQYF. CDR3 sequence (DNA): TGTGCCAGCAGTTCCGGACAGGGGATCCCCTACGAGCAGTACTTC. The chain carries TRBV6-5 and TRBJ2-7; 9 bases are a match to TRBD1. Germline CDR1 and CDR2: MNHEY and SVGAGI. The trim removed 4 bases at V and 2 bases at J, leaving 6 bases unmatched. The CDR3 has 15 amino acids.

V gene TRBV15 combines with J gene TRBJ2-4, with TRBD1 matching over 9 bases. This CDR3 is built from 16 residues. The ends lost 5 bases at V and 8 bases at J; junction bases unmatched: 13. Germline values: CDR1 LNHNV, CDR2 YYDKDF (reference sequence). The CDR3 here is CATSVIGTGLSDIQYF. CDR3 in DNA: TGTGCCACCAGCGTCATCGGGACAGGGCTTTCGGACATTCAGTACTTC.

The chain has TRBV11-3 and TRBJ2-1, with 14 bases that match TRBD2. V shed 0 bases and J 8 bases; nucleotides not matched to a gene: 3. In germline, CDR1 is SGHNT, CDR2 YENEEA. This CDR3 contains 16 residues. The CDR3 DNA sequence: TGTGCCAGCAGCTTAGAGGGGACTAGCGGGAGTTATGAGCAGTTCTTC. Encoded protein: CASSLEGTSGSYEQFF.

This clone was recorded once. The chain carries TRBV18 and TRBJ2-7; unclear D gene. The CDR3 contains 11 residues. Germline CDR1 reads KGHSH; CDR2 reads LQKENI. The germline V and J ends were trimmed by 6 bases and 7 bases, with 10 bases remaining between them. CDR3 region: CASSGKGEQYF. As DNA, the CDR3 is TGTGCCAGCTCGGGCAAAGGAGAGCAGTACTTC.

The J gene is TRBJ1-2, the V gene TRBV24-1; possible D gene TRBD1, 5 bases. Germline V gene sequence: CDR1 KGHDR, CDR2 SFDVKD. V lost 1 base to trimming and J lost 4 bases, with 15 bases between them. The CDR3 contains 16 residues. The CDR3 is CATSDLGQGSLYGYTF. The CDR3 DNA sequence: TGTGCCACCAGTGATTTAGGGCAGGGTTCGCTCTATGGCTACACCTTC.

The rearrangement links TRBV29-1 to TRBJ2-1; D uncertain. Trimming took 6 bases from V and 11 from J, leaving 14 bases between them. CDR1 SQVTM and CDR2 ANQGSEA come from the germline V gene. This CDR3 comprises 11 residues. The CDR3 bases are TGCAGCGTCGAGAACCGGAGTAAGCAGTTCTTC. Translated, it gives CSVENRSKQFF.

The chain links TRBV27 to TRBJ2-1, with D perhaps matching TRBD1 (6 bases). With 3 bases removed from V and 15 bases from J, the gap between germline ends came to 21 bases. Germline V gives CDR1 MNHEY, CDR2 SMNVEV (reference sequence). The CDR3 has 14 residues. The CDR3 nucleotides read TGTGCCAGCAGTTTGAACACCGGGACACGGCGAATGTTCTTC. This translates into CASSLNTGTRRMFF.

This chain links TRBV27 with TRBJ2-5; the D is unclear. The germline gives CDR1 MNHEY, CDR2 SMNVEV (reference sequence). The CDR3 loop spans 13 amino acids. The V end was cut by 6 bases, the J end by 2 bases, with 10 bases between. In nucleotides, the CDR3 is TGTGCCAGCAGCAAGATACTTCAAGAGACCCAGTACTTC. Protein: CASSKILQETQYF.